The 5 T cell receptor beta chains presented below share a single source sample, sequenced in a study of Graves' ophthalmopathy and Graves' hyperthyroidism. Amplification from RNA transcripts yielded the TCR beta CDR3 regions. The library came from an HTBI-primed first-round RT-PCR and a second-round multiplex PCR. TCRdb used MiXCR to reprocess the multiplex PCR reads, holding one entry per CDR3 protein. Altogether some 240,000 distinct CDR3 sequences are present, around 42% being singletons, with the ten largest covering more than 45%. Sequenced sample: peripheral blood. The receptor source for this set is an adult man with Graves' ophthalmopathy.

V usage is TRBV9 and J usage is TRBJ2-7; D might be TRBD2 (6 bases). The CDR3 extends over 16 amino acids. CDR1 SGDLS and CDR2 YYNGEE come from the germline V gene. The ends were cut back, 4 bases at V and 0 bases at J, with 17 bases in the middle. The CDR3 DNA reads as TGTGCCAGCAGCCAGGGAGGTGACTCCTTCTCCTACGAGCAGTACTTC. Amino acid sequence: CASSQGGDSFSYEQYF.

This sequence joins TRBV29-1 and TRBJ1-3; possibly TRBD1 for D (5 bases). The V gene lost 3 bases and the J gene lost 2 bases, with 14 bases spanning the gap. The germline V gene encodes CDR1 SQVTM and CDR2 ANQGSEA. The length of the CDR3 is 15 residues. The CDR3 protein is CSVEGLDLAGNTIYF. The CDR3 DNA sequence: TGCAGCGTTGAGGGGCTGGATTTAGCTGGAAACACCATATATTTT.

This chain connects TRBV20-1 to TRBJ2-6, with D perhaps matching TRBD1 (5 bases). Trimming pared 6 bases from V and 0 bases from J, leaving 18 bases between. Per germline, CDR1 DFQATT and CDR2 SNEGSKA (reference sequence). The CDR3 has 17 residues. The CDR3 DNA reads TGCAGTGCCCACCAGGGTTTACCGAGCTCTGGGGCCAACGTCCTGACTTTC. Its translation is CSAHQGLPSSGANVLTF.

This clonotype was counted at least ten times. V usage is TRBV24-1 and J usage is TRBJ2-2, with 8 bases matching TRBD1. This CDR3 has 15 residues. Trimming took 3 bases from V and 7 from J; bases not matched to a gene: 6. Germline V gives CDR1 KGHDR, CDR2 SFDVKD. CDR3 residues: CATSDDGQGIGELFF. As DNA, the CDR3 is TGTGCCACCAGTGATGACGGACAGGGAATCGGGGAGCTGTTTTTT.

This clonotype has only a few counts. The chain joins TRBV20-1 to TRBJ1-3; D unresolved. Per germline, CDR1 DFQATT and CDR2 SNEGSKA (reference sequence). Trimming left V 5 bases short and J 0 bases short, with 14 bases between. The CDR3 totals 15 residues. The CDR3 DNA is TGCAGTGCTCAAAAGGCGGTTAGCTCTGGAAACACCATATATTTT. This encodes CSAQKAVSSGNTIYF.